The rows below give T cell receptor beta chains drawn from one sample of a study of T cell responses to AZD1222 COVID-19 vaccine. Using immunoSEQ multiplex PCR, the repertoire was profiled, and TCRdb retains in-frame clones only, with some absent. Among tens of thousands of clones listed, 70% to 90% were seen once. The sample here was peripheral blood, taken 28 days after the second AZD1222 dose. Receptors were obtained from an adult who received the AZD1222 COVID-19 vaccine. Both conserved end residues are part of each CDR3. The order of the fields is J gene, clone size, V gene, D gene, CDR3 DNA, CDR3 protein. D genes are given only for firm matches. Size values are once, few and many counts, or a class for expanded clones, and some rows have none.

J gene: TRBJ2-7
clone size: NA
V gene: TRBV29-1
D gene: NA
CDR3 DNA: TGCAGCGTACGGGGGATCGACGAGCAGTACTTC
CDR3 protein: CSVRGIDEQYF

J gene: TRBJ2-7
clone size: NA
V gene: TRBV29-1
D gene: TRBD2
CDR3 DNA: TGCAGCGTTGGCCAGCGGGGGGGCTCCTACGAGCAGTACTTC
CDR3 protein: CSVGQRGGSYEQYF

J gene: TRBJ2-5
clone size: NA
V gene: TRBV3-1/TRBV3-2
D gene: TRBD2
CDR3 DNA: TGTGCCAGCAGCCAAGGGGGTTCTAGCGGGAGGAACCAAGAGACCCAGTACTTC
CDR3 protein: CASSQGGSSGRNQETQYF

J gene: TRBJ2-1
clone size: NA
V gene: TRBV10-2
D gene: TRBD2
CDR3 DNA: TGCGCCAGCACGAATAGCGGGAGGGCCTCCTACAATGAGCAGTTCTTC
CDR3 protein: CASTNSGRASYNEQFF

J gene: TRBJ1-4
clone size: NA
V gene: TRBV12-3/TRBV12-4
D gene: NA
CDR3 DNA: TGTGCCAGCCGCCGGACAGCGAATGAAAAACTGTTTTTT
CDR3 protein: CASRRTANEKLFF

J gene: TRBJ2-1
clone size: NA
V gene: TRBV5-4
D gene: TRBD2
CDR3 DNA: TGTGCCAGCAGCTTTCTAGCGGGGGACAATGAGCAGTTCTTC
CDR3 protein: CASSFLAGDNEQFF

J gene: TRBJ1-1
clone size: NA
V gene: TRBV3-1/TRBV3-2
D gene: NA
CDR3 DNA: TGTGCCAGCAGCCAAGCTGGAGTGAACACTGAAGCTTTCTTT
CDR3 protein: CASSQAGVNTEAFF

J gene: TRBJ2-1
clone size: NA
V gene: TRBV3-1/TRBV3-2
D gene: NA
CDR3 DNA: TGTGCCAGCAGCCAGAGGGGAACCTACAATGAGCAGTTCTTC
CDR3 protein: CASSQRGTYNEQFF

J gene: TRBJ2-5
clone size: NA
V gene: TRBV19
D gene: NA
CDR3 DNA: TGTGCCAGTAGACAGGGAAAAGAGACCCAGTACTTC
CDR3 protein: CASRQGKETQYF

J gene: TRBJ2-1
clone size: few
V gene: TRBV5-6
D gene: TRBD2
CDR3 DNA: TGTGCCAGCAGCTTGGTGGGCGGGAGGGGCTCTAATGAGCAGTTCTTC
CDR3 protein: CASSLVGGRGSNEQFF

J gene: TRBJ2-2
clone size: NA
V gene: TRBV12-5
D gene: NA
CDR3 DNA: TGTGCTAGTGGTTTGGTAAGAACATCTGCGAACACCGGGGAGCTGTTTTTT
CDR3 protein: CASGLVRTSANTGELFF

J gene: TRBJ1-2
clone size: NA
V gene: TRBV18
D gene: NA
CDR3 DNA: TGTGCCAGCTCACCACCTATCCCCGGAGGTGGAGACACCTTC
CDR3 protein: CASSPPIPGGGDTF

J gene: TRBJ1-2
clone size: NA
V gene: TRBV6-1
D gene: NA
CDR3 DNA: TGTGCCAGCAGTGAAGGATTCACCAACTATGGCTACACCTTC
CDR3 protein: CASSEGFTNYGYTF

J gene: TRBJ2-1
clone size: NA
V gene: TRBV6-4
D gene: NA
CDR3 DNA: TGTGCCAGCAGTGACACCCTAGGACAGCCATACAATGAGCAGTTCTTC
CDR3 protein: CASSDTLGQPYNEQFF

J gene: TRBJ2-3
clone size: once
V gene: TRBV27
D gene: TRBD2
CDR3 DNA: TGTGCCAGCAGCGCTCTCGCTAGCGGGAGGGTACATACGCAGTATTTT
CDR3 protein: CASSALASGRVHTQYF

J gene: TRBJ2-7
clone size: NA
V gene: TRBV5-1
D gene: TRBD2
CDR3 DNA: TGCGCCAGCAGCTTTAGCTCTAGCGGCTTCTCCTACGAGCAGTACTTC
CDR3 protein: CASSFSSSGFSYEQYF

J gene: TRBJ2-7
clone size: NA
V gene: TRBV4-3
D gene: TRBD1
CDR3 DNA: TGCGCCAGCAGCCAAGATCCCTGGACAGGGAACTACGAGCAGTACTTC
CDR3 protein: CASSQDPWTGNYEQYF

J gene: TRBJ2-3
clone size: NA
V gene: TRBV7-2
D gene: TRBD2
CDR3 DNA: TGTGCCAGCAGCAAAAGGCCTAGCGGGAGTTCGAGCACAGATACGCAGTATTTT
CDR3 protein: CASSKRPSGSSSTDTQYF

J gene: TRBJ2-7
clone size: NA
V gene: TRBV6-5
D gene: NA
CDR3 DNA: TGTGCCAGCAGCGCAGAGGCAATACGGGGGCAGTACTTC
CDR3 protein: CASSAEAIRGQYF

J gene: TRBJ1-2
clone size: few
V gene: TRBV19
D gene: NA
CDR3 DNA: TGTGCCAGTACCTCGGGACGTGAGATTTATGGCTACACCTTC
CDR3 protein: CASTSGREIYGYTF

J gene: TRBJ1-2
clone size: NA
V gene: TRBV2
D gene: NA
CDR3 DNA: TGTGCCAGCAGGGAACAGGGAGGAATTGGCTACACCTTC
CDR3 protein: CASREQGGIGYTF

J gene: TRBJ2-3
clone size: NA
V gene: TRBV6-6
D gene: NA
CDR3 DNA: TGTGCCAGCAGCTACCGGGACTTCTACACAGATACGCAGTATTTT
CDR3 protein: CASSYRDFYTDTQYF

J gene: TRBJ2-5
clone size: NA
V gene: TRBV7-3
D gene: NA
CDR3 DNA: TGTGCCAGCAGCTTACGCCGGGGTTCGGTCGAGACCCAGTACTTC
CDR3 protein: CASSLRRGSVETQYF

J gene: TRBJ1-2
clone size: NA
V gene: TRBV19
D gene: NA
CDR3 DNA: TGTGCCAGTAGTATAGTCAACAGGCCAAACTATGGCTACACCTTC
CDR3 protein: CASSIVNRPNYGYTF

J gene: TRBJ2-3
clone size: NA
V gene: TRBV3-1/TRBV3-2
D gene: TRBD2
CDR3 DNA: TGTGCCAGCAGCCCGGTAAGCGGGAGGTGGCCAGATACGCAGTATTTT
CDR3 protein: CASSPVSGRWPDTQYF

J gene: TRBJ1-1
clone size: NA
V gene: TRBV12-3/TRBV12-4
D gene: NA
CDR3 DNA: TGTGCCAGCAGTTTAGGTCGAGAAGGTGAAGCTTTCTTT
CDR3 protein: CASSLGREGEAFF

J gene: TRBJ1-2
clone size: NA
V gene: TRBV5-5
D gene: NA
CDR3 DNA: TGTGCCAGCAGCCCGGGCTACACCTCTAATTCGGATGGCTACACCTTC
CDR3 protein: CASSPGYTSNSDGYTF

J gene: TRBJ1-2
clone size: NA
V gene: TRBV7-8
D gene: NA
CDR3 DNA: TGTGCCAGCAGTCAGGACCGAGCAAACTATGGCTACACCTTC
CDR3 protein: CASSQDRANYGYTF